Below, one TCR beta chain is given with its context. The target antigen is unknown. A read error is likely, as this CDR3 ends without the conserved phenylalanine or tryptophan. These data are taken from a study of breast tumors, draining lymph nodes, adjacent tissues. Points from the study as a whole: The lymph node origin of tumor T cells was framed as consistent with a hypothesis, not demonstrated. Compared with lymph nodes, tumors were less diverse; compared with nontumor tissue, more. Compared with basal-like, luminal-like tumors shared significantly more repertoire with nontumor tissue.

The CDR3 spans 13 residues. Germline V gene sequence: CDR1 SGHTA, CDR2 FQGNSA. Between the trimmed V and J ends, which lost 3 bases and 3 bases, there was a span of 9 bases. From the multiplex PCR reads, TCRdb called clonotypes with MiXCR, one entry per CDR3 protein. The sample has over 20,000 distinct CDR3 sequences; less than 35% are singletons. The receptor was derived from a female donor with breast cancer. Some clones in this sample may be carry-over from other donors' samples. Input material: breast tumor tissue. V gene TRBV7-2 combines with J gene TRBJ2-7; D is unresolved. The CDR3 DNA reads as TGTGCCAGCAGCTTTGGACCTCTCTACGAGCAGTACCTC. Translation gives CASSFGPLYEQYL.